These 14 T cell receptor beta chains were all obtained from the same sample, sequenced in a study of vaccination and CD4 T cells after COVID-19. The treatment is: approximately nine-day PBMC culture with coronavirus spike peptide pools or control peptides (ViraFEST assay). These receptors are not linked to any known antigen. Scientists ran DNA taken from cultured CD4+ T cells through the Oncomine TCR Beta short-read assay for sequencing. TCRdb independently ran MiXCR on the PCR reads; one entry per CDR3 protein. The table has 10,000 to 15,000 distinct CDR3 sequences, 47% seen once. The specimen sequenced was CD4+ T cells from blood, cultured in vitro. The receptors originated from a human donor who had recovered from COVID-19.

This clonotype has a handful of counts. This chain links TRBV7-7 with TRBJ2-2; D unclear. Trimming stripped 3 bases from V and 2 bases from J, with 7 bases between. The CDR3 contains 14 residues. CDR1 SSHAT and CDR2 FNYEAQ come from the germline V gene (reference sequence). This chain's CDR3 is CASSFNINTGELFF. In DNA, the CDR3 is TGTGCCAGCAGCTTCAATATTAACACCGGGGAGCTGTTTTTT.

This clonotype was detected a few times. The chain couples TRBV7-2 to TRBJ1-1, with a tentative D call TRBD1 (5 bases). Trimming shortened V by 3 bases and J by 2 bases, and 10 bases separated the two germline ends. This CDR3 has 14 residues. Germline V gene data show CDR1 as SGHTA and CDR2 as FQGNSA. CDR3 DNA sequence: TGTGCCAGCAGCTTTTCCGGGACCAACACTGAAGCTTTCTTT. This sequence encodes CASSFSGTNTEAFF. The entire variable domain, with the rest obtained from reference TRBV7-2 and TRBJ1-1, is as follows: GAGVSQSPSNKVTEKGKDVELRCDPISGHTALYWYRQSLGQGLEFLIYFQGNSAPDKSGLPSDRFSAERTGGSVSTLTIQRTQQEDSAVYLCASSFSGTNTEAFFGQGTRLTVV.

This chain uses TRBV6-1 with TRBJ1-2; D might be TRBD1 (5 bases). The CDR3 loop spans 13 amino acids. From germline, CDR1 is MNHNS and CDR2 SASEGT. V was pared by 9 bases and J by 4 bases, with 15 bases between. CDR3 in DNA: TGTGCCAGTGGACAAGGAAGGAGCTATGGCTACACCTTC. It is translated as CASGQGRSYGYTF.

This clonotype showed up just a few times. J is TRBJ1-2 and V is TRBV6-2 or TRBV6-3; D is perhaps TRBD1 (5 bases). Germline V gene sequence: CDR1 MNHEY, CDR2 SVGEGT. This CDR3 is 13 amino acids long. V dropped 5 bases and J dropped 6 bases, with 13 bases sitting between them. This CDR3 is CASSTQTANGYTF. CDR3 bases: TGTGCCAGCAGTACCCAGACAGCTAATGGCTACACCTTC.

By sample fraction, this clonotype is medium-sized. This sequence joins TRBV10-2 and TRBJ2-7; unclear D gene. The V and J ends lost 0 bases and 6 bases respectively, with 15 bases between them. CDR3 size: 15 residues. Per the germline V gene, CDR1 is WSHSY and CDR2 is SAAADI. The CDR3 DNA is TGCGCCAGCAGTGAGTCGTTTGGCCGGTTAGGCGAGCAGTACTTC. This gives the protein CASSESFGRLGEQYF.

V gene TRBV7-6 combines with J gene TRBJ2-1; D is possibly TRBD2 (5 bases). Germline loops: CDR1 SGHVS, CDR2 FNYEAQ. CDR3 length: 15 amino acids. V shed 3 bases and J shed 2 bases, with 11 bases lying between them. The CDR3 reads CASSFRTDPYNEQFF. As DNA, the CDR3 is TGTGCCAGCAGCTTCCGGACTGACCCCTACAATGAGCAGTTCTTC.

The chain uses TRBV5-1 and TRBJ2-7, with D possibly matching TRBD1 (6 bases). With 0 bases removed from V and 3 bases from J, the gap between germline ends came to 10 bases. Germline V CDR1 and CDR2: SGHRS, YFSETQ. This CDR3 comprises 14 residues. CDR3 nucleotide sequence: TGCGCCAGCAGCTTGGTAGGCAGGGGCTACGAGCAGTACTTC. Its protein is CASSLVGRGYEQYF.

This clonotype has a single count. CDR3 region: CASSLTAGGSYNEQFF. The CDR3 DNA sequence: TGTGCCAGCAGTCTAACGGCAGGGGGTAGCTACAATGAGCAGTTCTTC. The chain uses TRBV28 and TRBJ2-1; 7 nucleotides agree with TRBD1. CDR1 is MDHEN, CDR2 SYDVKM, per germline. The CDR3 spans 16 residues. Losses at the gene ends were 5 bases for V and 3 bases for J; bases not matched to a gene: 10. Complete variable domain (other parts from reference TRBV28 and TRBJ2-1): DVKVTQSSRYLVKRTGEKVFLECVQDMDHENMFWYRQDPGLGLRLIYFSYDVKMKEKGDIPEGYSVSREKKERFSLILESASTNQTSMYLCASSLTAGGSYNEQFFGPGTRLTVL.

This clonotype was observed a handful of times. The CDR3 sequence: CASRQTDRAITGELFF. The CDR3 DNA sequence: TGTGCCAGCAGACAGACCGACAGGGCAATCACCGGGGAGCTGTTTTTT. The genes are TRBV7-9 and TRBJ2-2, with 7 bases fitting TRBD1. The CDR3 runs to 16 residues. V lost 6 bases, J lost 4 bases, and 11 bases stayed unmatched. The germline V gene has CDR1 SEHNR and CDR2 FQNEAQ (reference sequence).

The table lists this clonotype with a few counts. The V gene is TRBV7-9, the J gene TRBJ1-6, with TRBD1 as a possible D gene (5 bases). V gave up 4 bases and J gave up 5 bases, with 12 bases separating them. Germline V gene lookup returns CDR1 SEHNR and CDR2 FQNEAQ (reference sequence). The CDR3 runs to 15 residues. CDR3 nucleotides: TGTGCCAGCAGCTCGGGACCGTTGGATAATTCACCCCTCCACTTT. Translated, it gives CASSSGPLDNSPLHF.

The sample holds a few counts of this clonotype. CDR3 sequence: CASSPSGTRPTDTQYF. CDR3 sequence (DNA): TGTGCCAGCAGTCCCTCCGGGACTAGGCCCACAGATACGCAGTATTTT. The V and J genes are TRBV6-1 and TRBJ2-3, with 8 bases fitting TRBD2. From germline, CDR1 is MNHNS and CDR2 SASEGT. V dropped 5 bases and J dropped 2; count of bases not matched to a gene: 9. The CDR3 totals 16 residues.

This chain links TRBV6-5 with TRBJ2-3, with D tentatively TRBD2 (5 bases). CDR1 is MNHEY, CDR2 SVGAGI, per germline. There are 17 residues in the CDR3. Trimming shortened V by 0 bases and J by 8 bases, and 21 bases separated the two germline ends. CDR3 nucleotides: TGTGCCAGCAGTTACTCGAAAGCGGCAGCCCTCATCGGTACGCAGTATTTT. Its translation is CASSYSKAAALIGTQYF.

There are a few counts of this clonotype. This chain uses TRBV28 with TRBJ1-2; D unclear. The ends were cut back, 6 bases at V and 2 bases at J, with 13 bases in the middle. This CDR3 has 14 residues. CDR1 and CDR2 from the germline V gene are MDHEN and SYDVKM. DNA of the CDR3: TGTGCCAGCAGCGGCTCATTGGGGAACTATGGCTACACCTTC. Residues: CASSGSLGNYGYTF.

This clonotype has only one observation. The chain is built from TRBV29-1 and TRBJ2-3; 7 nucleotides line up with TRBD2. Germline loops: CDR1 SQVTM, CDR2 ANQGSEA. Trimming cost V 6 bases and J 2 bases; bases outside gene matches: 14. The CDR3 loop spans 16 amino acids. The CDR3 nucleotides read TGCAGCGTCCCGTTCCTAACTAGCGCCTACACAGATACGCAGTATTTT. This gives the protein CSVPFLTSAYTDTQYF.